This TCR beta chain was captured by sequencing in a study of OX40 agonist ivuxolimab in advanced cancers. Regarding the research as a whole: The costimulatory receptor OX40 (CD134) was targeted by ivuxolimab, a fully human IgG2 agonistic monoclonal antibody. Intravenous ivuxolimab was administered to patients every 2 weeks at six dose levels: 0.01, 0.1, 0.3, 1.5, 3 and 10 mg/kg. Of the 50 or so patients in dose escalation, 19 had hepatocellular carcinoma, roughly 15 had melanoma, 9 had renal cell carcinoma and 9 had head and neck cancer. A male proportion of 75% to 85% and a mean age of 60 years, ranging from about 20 to 80, were recorded for the dose-escalation cohort. Prior anti-PD-1, anti-PD-L1 or anti-CTLA-4 therapy was permitted, and 40% to 50% of dose-escalation patients had received checkpoint inhibitors. Partial responses occurred in three dose-escalation patients: two with cutaneous melanoma and one with hepatocellular carcinoma. Peripheral TCRbeta sequencing was intended to test whether TCR sequence diversity was altered and clonal T-cell expansion was caused by ivuxolimab. The paper describes the monotherapy dose-escalation part (N of about 52 patients) of the phase I trial of ivuxolimab. Here is what the overall study found, with its caveats: Low levels of normalized T-cell clonal expansion were also seen in some patients who did not respond. The antigen specificity of the clonally expanded peripheral T cells was not determined. Clonal expansion of both CD4+ and CD8+ blood T cells was observed from baseline to week 6 at doses 0.1 to 3.0 mg/kg. On average, CD8+ T cells showed more expanded clones than CD4+ T cells after ivuxolimab. In partial responders in the 0.1-3.0 mg/kg groups, normalized peripheral clonal expansion was found to be among the lowest, especially among CD8+ T cells.

CDR1 and CDR2 (SGDLS, YYNGEE) derive from the germline V gene. Reading from cysteine to phenylalanine, the CDR3 counts 14 amino acids. The sequence is cut down to CDR3 DNA, 42 bases in frame from base 1. Patients with autoimmune disease history or receiving systemic immunosuppression were excluded from the trial. In every dose cohort, peripheral blood was drawn for TCR sequencing at baseline, cycle 4 day 1, and cycle 7 day 1. The samples were drawn from a first-in-human, open-label, multicenter phase I dose-escalation trial of ivuxolimab. The trial enrolled adults with locally advanced or metastatic head and neck squamous cell, hepatocellular, melanoma or renal cell carcinoma. Before TCR sequencing, CD4+ T cells and CD8+ T cells were sorted from peripheral blood as separate populations. About this clone itself: The clone's antigen remains unknown. No per-base quality is available; no much larger clone lies one base away.

For sequencing of the TCRbeta CDR3 region, genomic DNA was extracted from the sorted cells. The immunoSEQ Assay was used for sequencing of TCRbeta CDR3 regions. The clones in this table, taken by TCRdb from immuneACCESS, are in-frame only. Not every clone is retained; where verified, under half of the shortfall comes from an unresolved V gene, and the cause of the rest is unknown. Across this sample there are 75,000 to 95,000 clones, with around 90% seen only once. The top ten constitute over 8% of the sample. This chain joins TRBV9 to TRBJ2-5; the D region may be TRBD1 or TRBD2, each matching 5 bases equally. The J call may be mistaken, given a closer DNA end match to TRBJ2-7. Here the sequenced sample was CD4+ or CD8+ T cells sorted from blood, taken in a trial of the OX40 agonist ivuxolimab. The sequence was obtained from an adult with an advanced solid tumor such as melanoma, head and neck, liver or kidney cancer. The CDR3 protein sequence reads: CASSVEGSSYEQYF. The DNA sequence is TGTGCCAGCAGCGTAGAGGGGAGCTCCTACGAGCAGTACTTC.